These 17 T cell receptor beta chains originate from one sample sequenced in a study of blood T cell repertoires in COVID-19 (dated by TCRdb to about 2020). The receptor library was made with the immunoSEQ multiplex PCR assay. Entries here come from immuneACCESS through TCRdb and include only in-frame sequences with V and J called. Some clones fail to appear in such tables; in the studies checked, an unresolved V gene covers under half of the shortfall, and the cause of the remainder is unknown. For this sample the table gives about 110,000 clones, of which around 82% were detected only once. The ten most abundant clones make up under 7% of the sample. What was sequenced was peripheral blood. The origin of the receptors is a woman in her fifties or sixties with acute or convalescent COVID-19.

This clone was detected only once. The CDR3 loop reads CASSLFSPRGLSDSGTEAFF. The CDR3, as DNA: TGTGCCAGCAGTTTGTTTTCTCCCAGGGGCCTTAGTGATTCCGGCACTGAAGCTTTCTTT. The gene calls are TRBV27 and TRBJ1-1, with D tentatively TRBD1 (6 bases). This CDR3 has 20 residues. Germline assignment: CDR1 MNHEY and CDR2 SMNVEV (reference sequence). V gave up 3 bases and J gave up 4 bases, with 30 bases separating them.

This rearrangement joins TRBV5-6 to TRBJ1-4; D is unclear. Germline-derived CDR1 and CDR2 are SGHDT and YYEEEE. Trimming took 1 base from V and 0 from J, leaving 4 bases between them. CDR3 size: 14 residues. CDR3 sequence: CASSLLATNEKLFF. The DNA of the CDR3 is TGTGCCAGCAGCTTGCTCGCAACTAATGAAAAACTGTTTTTT.

This clone was found once. The chain couples TRBV19 to TRBJ1-6, with D possibly being TRBD1 (5 bases). The CDR3 totals 15 residues. The V end was cut by 4 bases, the J end by 10 bases, with 17 bases between. CDR1 LNHDA and CDR2 SQIVND come from the germline V gene (reference sequence). The DNA of the CDR3 is TGTGCCAGTAGTAGCCAGGGAAAAGGGCAGTCACCCCTCCACTTT. Amino acids: CASSSQGKGQSPLHF.

The chain employs TRBV15 and TRBJ2-2; 7 nucleotides match TRBD1. CDR3 length equals 16 residues. Germline V gives CDR1 LNHNV, CDR2 YYDKDF (reference sequence). The V and J ends lost 0 bases and 5 bases, in that order; junction bases with no gene match: 6. CDR3 DNA: TGTGCCACCAGCAGAGATGCCGCGACAGGGACCGGGGAGCTGTTTTTT. As protein: CATSRDAATGTGELFF. Using reference TRBV15 and TRBJ2-2 for the parts outside the CDR3, the full variable domain is DAMVIQNPRYQVTQFGKPVTLSCSQTLNHNVMYWYQQKSSQAPKLLFHYYDKDFNNEADTPDNFQSRRPNTSFCFLDIRSPGLGDTAMYLCATSRDAATGTGELFFGEGSRLTVL.

V gene TRBV19 combines with J gene TRBJ1-5, with 9 nucleotides matching TRBD1. V lost 3 bases, J lost 3 bases, and 9 bases stayed unmatched. CDR3 length equals 17 residues. Germline V gene sequence: CDR1 LNHDA, CDR2 SQIVND (reference sequence). The CDR3 region is CASSIRGQGIFNQPQHF. CDR3 nucleotide sequence: TGTGCCAGTAGTATTAGAGGACAGGGGATTTTCAATCAGCCCCAGCATTTT.

V usage is TRBV7-2 and J usage is TRBJ1-3; 9 bases are shared with TRBD1. Per the germline V gene, CDR1 is SGHTA and CDR2 is FQGNSA. The CDR3 is 16 amino acids. With V trimmed by 4 bases and J by 3 bases, 7 bases remained unmatched. The CDR3 nucleotides read TGTGCCAGCAGCTCCCCAGGACAGGGGAATGGAAACACCATATATTTT. Its translation: CASSSPGQGNGNTIYF.

This clone was detected only a few times. The chain has TRBV15 and TRBJ2-1, with 10 nucleotides matching TRBD1. Trimming took 2 bases from V and 5 from J; bases not matched to a gene: 6. There are 16 residues in the CDR3. Germline V CDR1 and CDR2: LNHNV, YYDKDF (reference sequence). The CDR3 reads CATSRPPGTGDNEQFF. The CDR3 DNA follows: TGTGCCACCAGCAGACCTCCCGGGACAGGGGACAATGAGCAGTTCTTC.

V usage is TRBV5-1 and J usage is TRBJ2-2; unclear D gene. Germline V gene lookup returns CDR1 SGHRS and CDR2 YFSETQ. The length of the CDR3 is 15 residues. Trimming left V 1 base short and J 1 base short, with 8 bases between. The CDR3 protein is CASSLSPQNTGELFF. CDR3 DNA: TGCGCCAGCAGCTTGTCTCCACAGAACACCGGGGAGCTGTTTTTT.

The chain joins TRBV18 to TRBJ2-3, with D possibly TRBD2 on 6 matching bases. The CDR3 sequence is 16 residues long. V was clipped by 4 bases and J by 2 bases, with 16 bases between them. Germline lookup yields CDR1 KGHSH and CDR2 LQKENI. The DNA for the CDR3 is TGTGCCAGCTCACTAGGACACGGGGGTGACACAGATACGCAGTATTTT. This encodes CASSLGHGGDTDTQYF. The full variable domain, completed using reference TRBV18 and TRBJ2-3, is NAGVMQNPRHLVRRRGQEARLRCSPMKGHSHVYWYRQLPEEGLKFMVYLQKENIIDESGMPKERFSAEFPKEGPSILRIQQVVRGDSAAYFCASSLGHGGDTDTQYFGPGTRLTVL.

J is TRBJ1-1 and V is TRBV30; D possibly corresponds to TRBD1 (6 bases). Germline loops: CDR1 GTSNPN, CDR2 SVGIG (reference sequence). The CDR3 has 13 residues. The V and J ends lost 4 bases and 2 bases respectively, with 11 bases between them. The CDR3 coding sequence is TGTGCCTGGACCGGACAGCCCAACACTGAAGCTTTCTTT. Its translation: CAWTGQPNTEAFF.

Regarding this clone: The germline gene is not matched at one end of the junction; a read error may be the cause. V is TRBV5-5 and J is TRBJ2-7; D is possibly TRBD2 (5 bases). This CDR3 region has 12 residues. Looked up from germline, CDR1 is SGHKS and CDR2 is YYEKEE (reference sequence). The CDR3 is CASILGVYEQYF. The CDR3 bases are TGTGCCAGCATCTTGGGAGTTTACGAGCAGTACTTC.

The chain has TRBV5-1 and TRBJ1-2; unclear D gene. The CDR3 runs to 18 residues. Germline V gives CDR1 SGHRS, CDR2 YFSETQ. V gave up 7 bases and J gave up 2 bases, with 27 bases separating them. The CDR3 nucleotides are TGCGCCAGCTCCCGCGAGTCTGGTAAAGGTCAGGCGAACTATGGCTACACCTTC. Its translation is CASSRESGKGQANYGYTF.

The chain recombines TRBV6-5 with TRBJ2-7, with unresolved D. Germline CDR1 is MNHEY and CDR2 is SVGAGI. Deletions cut 5 bases from V and 2 bases from J, with 7 bases between. This CDR3 is 12 amino acids long. CDR3 coding DNA: TGTGCCAGCAGTAGGAGCCCCTACGAGCAGTACTTC. Its protein product is CASSRSPYEQYF.

V usage is TRBV5-7 and J usage is TRBJ2-3, with D unresolved. TRBV5-7 has ORF status, its function being uncertain. The CDR3 length is 15 residues. The V end was cut by 1 base, the J end by 6 bases, with 15 bases between. CDR3: CASSLNEQIEDTQYF. The CDR3 coding sequence is TGTGCCAGCAGCTTGAATGAGCAAATTGAGGATACGCAGTATTTT.

This chain uses TRBV18 with TRBJ2-7; D might be TRBD2 (6 bases). CDR1 is KGHSH and CDR2 is LQKENI in the germline V gene. The V gene lost 3 bases and the J gene lost 2 bases, with 11 bases spanning the gap. The CDR3 totals 14 residues. The DNA for the CDR3 is TGTGCCAGCTCACCGGCGGGGAACGCCTACGAGCAGTACTTC. Translation gives CASSPAGNAYEQYF.

This clone was observed once. The chain couples TRBV7-3 to TRBJ1-1; 8 bases align to TRBD1. Trimming removed 4 bases from V and 0 bases from J; junction bases left unmatched: 1. The CDR3 sequence is 14 residues long. Germline lookup yields CDR1 SGHTA and CDR2 FQGTGA. CDR3 amino acids: CASSSGGVNTEAFF. Here the CDR3 DNA reads TGTGCCAGCAGCTCAGGGGGCGTGAACACTGAAGCTTTCTTT.

The chain employs TRBV5-1 and TRBJ2-1; 12 nucleotides line up with TRBD2. The trim removed 4 bases at V and 5 bases at J, leaving 10 bases unmatched. The CDR3 loop spans 17 amino acids. Germline V gene sequence: CDR1 SGHRS, CDR2 YFSETQ. The CDR3 sequence: CASSPRLAGEYNNEQFF. CDR3 bases: TGCGCCAGCAGCCCAAGACTAGCGGGGGAATATAACAATGAGCAGTTCTTC.